A selection of T cell receptor beta chains follows, all from one sample in a study of Ad26.COV2.S vaccination and SARS-CoV-2 variants. The protocol was immunoSEQ multiplex PCR, while the TCRdb copy is restricted to in-frame clones and leaves out a portion. Of more than 350,000 clones in the sample, more than 80% were seen once. The sequencing here drew on peripheral blood, taken in a trial of Ad26.COV2.S vaccine versus placebo. These receptors all come from a person aged 18 to 65 who received the Ad26.COV2.S COVID-19 vaccine or a placebo. Both conserved end residues are part of each CDR3. D genes are given only for firm matches. The size of a clone is reported for some rows only, either as once, few or many, or as a class for expanded clones.

d_call: .
clone_size: once
v_call: TRBV30
j_call: TRBJ1-1
cdr3_nt: TGTGCCTGGAGGCAGGGCTCGAACACTGAAGCTTTCTTT
cdr3_aa: CAWRQGSNTEAFF

d_call: .
clone_size: .
v_call: TRBV15
j_call: TRBJ1-2
cdr3_nt: TGTGCCACCCGAAACGGGTTCTATGGCTACACCTTC
cdr3_aa: CATRNGFYGYTF

d_call: .
clone_size: .
v_call: TRBV5-4
j_call: TRBJ2-7
cdr3_nt: TGTGCCAGCAGCTCAGAAATGAACTCCTACGAGCAGTACTTC
cdr3_aa: CASSSEMNSYEQYF

d_call: .
clone_size: .
v_call: TRBV23-1
j_call: TRBJ2-2
cdr3_nt: TGCGCCAGCAGTACGACAGAAGCGAACACCGGGGAGCTGTTTTTT
cdr3_aa: CASSTTEANTGELFF

d_call: .
clone_size: .
v_call: TRBV2
j_call: TRBJ1-3
cdr3_nt: TGTGCCAGCAGTGAACACTCTGGAAACACCATATATTTT
cdr3_aa: CASSEHSGNTIYF

d_call: .
clone_size: once
v_call: TRBV24-1
j_call: TRBJ1-5
cdr3_nt: TGTGCCACCAGTGATCTACGGACTCACCACGTGGGAGATAGCAATCAGCCCCAGCATTTT
cdr3_aa: CATSDLRTHHVGDSNQPQHF

d_call: TRBD1
clone_size: few
v_call: TRBV7-2
j_call: TRBJ1-5
cdr3_nt: TGTGCCAGCAGCCAAGACGGACAGGGGAATCAGCCCCAGCATTTT
cdr3_aa: CASSQDGQGNQPQHF

d_call: .
clone_size: .
v_call: TRBV27
j_call: TRBJ1-6
cdr3_nt: TGTGCCAGCAGTTTCCAGTATAATTCACCCCTCCACTTT
cdr3_aa: CASSFQYNSPLHF

d_call: .
clone_size: .
v_call: TRBV25-1
j_call: TRBJ1-2
cdr3_nt: TGTGCCAGCAGTGACGAAGGGGCGTTCTATGGCTACACCTTC
cdr3_aa: CASSDEGAFYGYTF

d_call: TRBD1
clone_size: few
v_call: TRBV5-4
j_call: TRBJ1-2
cdr3_nt: TGTGCCAGCAGCCGGGACAGGGGGCATGGCTACACCTTC
cdr3_aa: CASSRDRGHGYTF

d_call: .
clone_size: .
v_call: TRBV12-2
j_call: TRBJ2-7
cdr3_nt: TGTGCAAGTCGCTTAGTGACTAGCGTGGGCTACGAGCAGTACTTC
cdr3_aa: CASRLVTSVGYEQYF

d_call: TRBD1
clone_size: .
v_call: TRBV19
j_call: TRBJ1-5
cdr3_nt: TGTGCCAGCAAGGACAGGGATAATCAGCCCCAGCATTTT
cdr3_aa: CASKDRDNQPQHF

d_call: .
clone_size: .
v_call: TRBV7-9
j_call: TRBJ2-3
cdr3_nt: TGTGCCAGCAGCTTAGGACGCACCTTTTCGGATACGCAGTATTTT
cdr3_aa: CASSLGRTFSDTQYF

d_call: TRBD2
clone_size: .
v_call: TRBV5-5
j_call: TRBJ2-7
cdr3_nt: TGTGCCAGCAGCAGCAGACGACTAGCGGGAGGGTTAACCTACGAGCAGTACTTC
cdr3_aa: CASSSRRLAGGLTYEQYF

d_call: .
clone_size: few
v_call: TRBV7-2
j_call: TRBJ1-1
cdr3_nt: TGTGCCAGCAGTGAAACTCTAGGGGAAGCTTTCTTT
cdr3_aa: CASSETLGEAFF

d_call: .
clone_size: .
v_call: TRBV30
j_call: TRBJ1-1
cdr3_nt: TGTGCCTGGACTCACCTAGGGGCAGGGAAAGCTTTCTTT
cdr3_aa: CAWTHLGAGKAFF

d_call: TRBD2
clone_size: .
v_call: TRBV11-2
j_call: TRBJ2-1
cdr3_nt: TGTGCCAGCAGCCCAGAACGTCGACTAGCGGGAGGTTACAATGAGCAGTTCTTC
cdr3_aa: CASSPERRLAGGYNEQFF

d_call: .
clone_size: .
v_call: TRBV19
j_call: TRBJ1-5
cdr3_nt: TGTGCCAGTAGTATAGGTCGGGGGGTTATTGGCAATCAGCCCCAGCATTTT
cdr3_aa: CASSIGRGVIGNQPQHF

d_call: .
clone_size: .
v_call: TRBV30
j_call: TRBJ1-2
cdr3_nt: TGTGCCTGGAGTGTAGGGTACGGCAGTGGCTACACCTTC
cdr3_aa: CAWSVGYGSGYTF

d_call: TRBD1
clone_size: once
v_call: TRBV5-1
j_call: TRBJ2-3
cdr3_nt: TGCGCCAGCAGCCGATACCTTCCACAGGGGTCCACAGATACGCAGTATTTT
cdr3_aa: CASSRYLPQGSTDTQYF

d_call: .
clone_size: .
v_call: TRBV7-8
j_call: TRBJ2-5
cdr3_nt: TGTGCCAGCAGCTTAGCCACGGGGCTACAAGAGACCCAGTACTTC
cdr3_aa: CASSLATGLQETQYF

d_call: .
clone_size: .
v_call: TRBV30
j_call: TRBJ2-7
cdr3_nt: TGTGCCTGGAGTGTTTGGGCGGACTACGAGCAGTACTTC
cdr3_aa: CAWSVWADYEQYF

d_call: .
clone_size: .
v_call: TRBV9
j_call: TRBJ1-2
cdr3_nt: TGTGCCAGCAGCGTAGACGACGCAGACTATGGCTACACCTTC
cdr3_aa: CASSVDDADYGYTF